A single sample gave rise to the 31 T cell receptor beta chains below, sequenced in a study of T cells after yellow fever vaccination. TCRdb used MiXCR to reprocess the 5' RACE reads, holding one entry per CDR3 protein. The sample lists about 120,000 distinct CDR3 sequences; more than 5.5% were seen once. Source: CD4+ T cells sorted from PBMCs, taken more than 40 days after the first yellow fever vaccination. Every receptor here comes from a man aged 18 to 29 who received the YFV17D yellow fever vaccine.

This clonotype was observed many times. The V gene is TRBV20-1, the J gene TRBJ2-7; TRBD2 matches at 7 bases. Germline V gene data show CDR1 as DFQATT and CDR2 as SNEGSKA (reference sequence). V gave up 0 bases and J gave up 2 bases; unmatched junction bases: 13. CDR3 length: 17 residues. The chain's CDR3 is CSARDLLDWGGPYEQYV. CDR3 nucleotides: TGCAGTGCTAGAGATCTCTTGGACTGGGGGGGACCCTACGAGCAGTACGTC.

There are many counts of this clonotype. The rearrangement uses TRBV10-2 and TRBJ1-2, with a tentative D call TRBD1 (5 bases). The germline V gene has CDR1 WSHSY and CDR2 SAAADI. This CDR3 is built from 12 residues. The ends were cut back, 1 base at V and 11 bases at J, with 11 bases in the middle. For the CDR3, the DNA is TGCGCCAGCAGTGAGTGGGCGGGGACTTACACCTTC. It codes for CASSEWAGTYTF.

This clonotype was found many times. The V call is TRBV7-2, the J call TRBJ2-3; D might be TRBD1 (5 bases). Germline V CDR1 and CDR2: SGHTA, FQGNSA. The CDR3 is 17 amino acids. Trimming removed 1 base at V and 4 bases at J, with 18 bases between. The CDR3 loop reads CASSLVLGFRQPDTQYF. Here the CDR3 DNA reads TGTGCCAGCAGCTTAGTATTGGGGTTTCGACAGCCAGATACGCAGTATTTT. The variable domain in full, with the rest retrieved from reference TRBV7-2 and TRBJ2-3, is GAGVSQSPSNKVTEKGKDVELRCDPISGHTALYWYRQSLGQGLEFLIYFQGNSAPDKSGLPSDRFSAERTGGSVSTLTIQRTQQEDSAVYLCASSLVLGFRQPDTQYFGPGTRLTVL.

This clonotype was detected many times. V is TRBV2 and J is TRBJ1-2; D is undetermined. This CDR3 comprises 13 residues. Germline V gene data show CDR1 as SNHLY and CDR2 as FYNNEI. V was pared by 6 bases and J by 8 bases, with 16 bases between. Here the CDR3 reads CASSYTDLTGYTF. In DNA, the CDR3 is TGTGCCAGCAGCTACACGGACTTAACGGGCTACACCTTC.

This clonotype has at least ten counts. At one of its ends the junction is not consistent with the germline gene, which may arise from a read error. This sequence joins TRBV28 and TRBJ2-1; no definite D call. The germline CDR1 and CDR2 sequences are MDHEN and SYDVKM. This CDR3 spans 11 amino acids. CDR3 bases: TGTGCCAGCAGCTTATTCAATGAGCAGTTCTTC. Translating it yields CASSLFNEQFF.

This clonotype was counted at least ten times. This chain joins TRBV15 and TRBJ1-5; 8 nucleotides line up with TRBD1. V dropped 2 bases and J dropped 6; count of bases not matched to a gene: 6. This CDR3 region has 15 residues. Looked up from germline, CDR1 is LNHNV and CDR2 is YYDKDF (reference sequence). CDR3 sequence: CATSRFTGGGQPQHF. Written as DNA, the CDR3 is TGTGCCACCAGCAGATTCACAGGGGGTGGTCAGCCCCAGCATTTT.

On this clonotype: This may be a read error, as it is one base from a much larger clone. The CDR3 protein is CASTPRPPGSGYGYTF. The CDR3 nucleotides are TGTGCCAGCACCCCCCGCCCCCCGGGAAGCGGCTATGGCTACACCTTC. The chain recombines TRBV12-3 or TRBV12-4 with TRBJ1-2; no clear D. The length of the CDR3 is 16 residues. Trimming shortened V by 7 bases and J by 4 bases, and 22 bases separated the two germline ends.

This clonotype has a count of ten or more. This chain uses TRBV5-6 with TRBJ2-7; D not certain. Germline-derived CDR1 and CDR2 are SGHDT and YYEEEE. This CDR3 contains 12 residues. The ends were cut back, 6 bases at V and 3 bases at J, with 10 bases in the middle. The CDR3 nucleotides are TGTGCCAGCACCCGACGGAACTACGAGCAGTACGTC. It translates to CASTRRNYEQYV.

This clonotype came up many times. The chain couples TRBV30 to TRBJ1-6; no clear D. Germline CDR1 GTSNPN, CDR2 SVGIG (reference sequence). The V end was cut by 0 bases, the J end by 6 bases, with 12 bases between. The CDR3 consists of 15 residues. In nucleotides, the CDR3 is TGTGCCTGGAGTGTAGGTGGTGTGGGTAATTCACCCCTCCACTTT. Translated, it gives CAWSVGGVGNSPLHF.

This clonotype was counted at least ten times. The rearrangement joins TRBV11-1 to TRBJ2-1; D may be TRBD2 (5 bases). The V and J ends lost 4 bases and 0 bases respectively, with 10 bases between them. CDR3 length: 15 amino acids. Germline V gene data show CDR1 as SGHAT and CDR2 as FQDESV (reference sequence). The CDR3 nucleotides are TGTGCCAGCAGCTCGACTATCGGCTCCTACAATGAGCAGTTCTTC. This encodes CASSSTIGSYNEQFF.

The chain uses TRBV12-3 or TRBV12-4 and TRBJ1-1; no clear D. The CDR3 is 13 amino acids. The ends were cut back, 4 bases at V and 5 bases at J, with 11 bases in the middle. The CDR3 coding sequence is TGTGCCAGCAGTTACGGGCAAGCGACTGAAGCTTTCTTT. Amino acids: CASSYGQATEAFF.

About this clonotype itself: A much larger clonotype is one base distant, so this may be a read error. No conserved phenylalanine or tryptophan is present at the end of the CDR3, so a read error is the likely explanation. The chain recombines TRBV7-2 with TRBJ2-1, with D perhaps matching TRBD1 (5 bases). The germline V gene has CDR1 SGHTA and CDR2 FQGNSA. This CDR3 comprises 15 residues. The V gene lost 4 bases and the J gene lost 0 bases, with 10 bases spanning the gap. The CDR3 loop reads CASSSQGFSYNEQFL. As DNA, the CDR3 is TGTGCCAGCAGCTCCCAGGGATTCTCCTACAATGAGCAGTTCCTC.

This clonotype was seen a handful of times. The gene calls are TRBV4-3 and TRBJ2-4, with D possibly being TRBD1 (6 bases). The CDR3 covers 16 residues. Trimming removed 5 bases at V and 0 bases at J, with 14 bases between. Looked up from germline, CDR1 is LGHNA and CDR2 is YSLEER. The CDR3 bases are TGCGCCAGCAGCTCCCGGACAGCCCTAGCCAAAAACATTCAGTACTTC. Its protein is CASSSRTALAKNIQYF.

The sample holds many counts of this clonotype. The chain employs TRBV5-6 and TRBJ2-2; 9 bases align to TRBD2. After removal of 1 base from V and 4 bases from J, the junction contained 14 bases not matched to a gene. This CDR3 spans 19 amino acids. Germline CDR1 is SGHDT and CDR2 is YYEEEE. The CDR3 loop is CASSLRRLAGQLSTGELFF. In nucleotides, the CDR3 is TGTGCCAGCAGCTTGCGGCGTCTAGCGGGGCAACTATCCACCGGGGAGCTGTTTTTT. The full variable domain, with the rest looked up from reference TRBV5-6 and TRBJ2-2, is DAGVTQSPTHLIKTRGQQVTLRCSPKSGHDTVSWYQQALGQGPQFIFQYYEEEERQRGNFPDRFSGHQFPNYSSELNVNALLLGDSALYLCASSLRRLAGQLSTGELFFGEGSRLTVL.

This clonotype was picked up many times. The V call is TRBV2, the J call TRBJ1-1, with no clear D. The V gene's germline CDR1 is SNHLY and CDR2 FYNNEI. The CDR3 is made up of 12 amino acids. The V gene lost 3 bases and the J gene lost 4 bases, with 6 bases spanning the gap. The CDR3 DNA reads TGTGCCAGCAGTGACGGAATCACTGAAGCTTTCTTT. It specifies CASSDGITEAFF.

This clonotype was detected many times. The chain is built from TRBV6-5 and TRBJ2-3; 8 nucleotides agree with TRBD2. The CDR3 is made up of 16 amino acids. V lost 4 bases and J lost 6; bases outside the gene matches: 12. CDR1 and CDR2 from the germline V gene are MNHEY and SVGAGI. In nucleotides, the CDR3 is TGTGCCAGCAGTTTCGCCCTAAGCGGGGGTATGGATACGCAGTATTTT. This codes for CASSFALSGGMDTQYF.

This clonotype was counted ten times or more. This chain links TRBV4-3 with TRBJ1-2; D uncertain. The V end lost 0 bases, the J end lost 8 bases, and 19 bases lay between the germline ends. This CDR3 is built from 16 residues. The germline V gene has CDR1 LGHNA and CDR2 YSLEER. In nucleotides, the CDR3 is TGCGCCAGCAGCCAAGATCGTCAATACTCCTATAGGGGCTACACCTTC. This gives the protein CASSQDRQYSYRGYTF.

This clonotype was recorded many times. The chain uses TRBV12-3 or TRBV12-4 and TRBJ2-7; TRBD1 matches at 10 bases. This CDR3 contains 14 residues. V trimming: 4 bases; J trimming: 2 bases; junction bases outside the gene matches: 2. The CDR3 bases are TGTGCCAGCAGTTACGGACAGGGGGCCTACGAGCAGTACTTC. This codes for CASSYGQGAYEQYF.

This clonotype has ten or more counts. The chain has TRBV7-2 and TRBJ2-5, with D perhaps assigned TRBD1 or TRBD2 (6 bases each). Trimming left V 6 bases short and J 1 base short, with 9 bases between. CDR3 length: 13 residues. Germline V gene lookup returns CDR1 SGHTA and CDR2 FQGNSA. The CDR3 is CASSRGVQETQYF. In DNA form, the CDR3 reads TGTGCCAGCAGTAGGGGGGTCCAAGAGACCCAGTACTTC. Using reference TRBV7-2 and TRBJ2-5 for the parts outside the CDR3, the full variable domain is GAGVSQSPSNKVTEKGKDVELRCDPISGHTALYWYRQSLGQGLEFLIYFQGNSAPDKSGLPSDRFSAERTGGSVSTLTIQRTQQEDSAVYLCASSRGVQETQYFGPGTRLLVL.

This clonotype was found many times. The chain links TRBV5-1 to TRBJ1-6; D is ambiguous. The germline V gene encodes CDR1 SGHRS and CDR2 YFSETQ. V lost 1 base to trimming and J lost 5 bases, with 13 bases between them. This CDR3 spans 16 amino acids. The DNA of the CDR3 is TGCGCCAGCAGCTTGATATTTCAGGAGGATAATTCACCCCTCCACTTT. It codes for CASSLIFQEDNSPLHF.

CDR3 DNA sequence: TGTGCCAGCAGCTACAGCGGGGGGCCCCAAGAGACCCAGTACTTC. Its protein product is CASSYSGGPQETQYF. The chain is built from TRBV5-4 and TRBJ2-5; 9 positions agree with TRBD2. CDR1 is SGHNT and CDR2 is YYREEE in the germline V gene (reference sequence). After removal of 3 bases from V and 1 base from J, the junction contained 4 bases not matched to a gene. The CDR3 is 15 amino acids.

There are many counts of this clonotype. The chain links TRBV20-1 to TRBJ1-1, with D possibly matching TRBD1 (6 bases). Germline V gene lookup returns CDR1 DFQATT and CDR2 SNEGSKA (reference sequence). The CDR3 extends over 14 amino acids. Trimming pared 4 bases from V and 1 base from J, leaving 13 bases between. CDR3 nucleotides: TGCAGTGCTACTTTACAGGGTACGAACACTGAAGCTTTCTTT. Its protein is CSATLQGTNTEAFF.

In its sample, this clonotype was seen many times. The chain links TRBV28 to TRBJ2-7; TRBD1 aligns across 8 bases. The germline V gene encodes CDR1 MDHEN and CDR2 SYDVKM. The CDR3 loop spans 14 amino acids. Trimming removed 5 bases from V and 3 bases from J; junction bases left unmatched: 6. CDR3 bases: TGTGCCAGCAGTCGCCGACAGGGGAACTACGAGCAGTACTTC. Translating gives CASSRRQGNYEQYF.

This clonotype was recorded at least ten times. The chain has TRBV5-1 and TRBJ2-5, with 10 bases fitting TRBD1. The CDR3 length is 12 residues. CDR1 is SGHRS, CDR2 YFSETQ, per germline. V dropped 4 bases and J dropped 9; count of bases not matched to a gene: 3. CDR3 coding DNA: TGCGCCAGCAGCAGCGGACAGGGGGCCCAGTACTTC. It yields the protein CASSSGQGAQYF.

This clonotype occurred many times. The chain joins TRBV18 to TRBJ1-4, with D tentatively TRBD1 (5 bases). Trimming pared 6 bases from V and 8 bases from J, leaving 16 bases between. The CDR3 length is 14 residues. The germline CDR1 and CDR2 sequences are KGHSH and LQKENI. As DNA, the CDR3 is TGTGCCAGCTCCGGGCAGGGCCGAGAAGAAAAACTGTTTTTT. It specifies CASSGQGREEKLFF.

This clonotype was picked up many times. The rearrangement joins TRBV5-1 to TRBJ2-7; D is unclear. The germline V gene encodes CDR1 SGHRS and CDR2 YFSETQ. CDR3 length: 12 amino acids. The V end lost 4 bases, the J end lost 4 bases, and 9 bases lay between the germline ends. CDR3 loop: CASSTTAYEQYF. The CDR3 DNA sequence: TGCGCCAGCAGCACAACAGCATACGAGCAGTACTTC.

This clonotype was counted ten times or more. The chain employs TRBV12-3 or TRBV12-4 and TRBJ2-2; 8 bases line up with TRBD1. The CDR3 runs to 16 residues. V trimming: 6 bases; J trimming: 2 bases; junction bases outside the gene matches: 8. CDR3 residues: CASSFGTGTNTGELFF. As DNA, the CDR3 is TGTGCCAGCAGCTTCGGGACAGGAACTAACACCGGGGAGCTGTTTTTT.

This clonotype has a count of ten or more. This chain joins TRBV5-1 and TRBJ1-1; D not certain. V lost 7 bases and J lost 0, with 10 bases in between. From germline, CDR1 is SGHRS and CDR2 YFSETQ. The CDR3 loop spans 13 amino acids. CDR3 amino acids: CASRGELNTEAFF. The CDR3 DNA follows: TGCGCCAGCCGCGGGGAGTTGAACACTGAAGCTTTCTTT. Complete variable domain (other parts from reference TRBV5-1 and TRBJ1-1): KAGVTQTPRYLIKTRGQQVTLSCSPISGHRSVSWYQQTPGQGLQFLFEYFSETQRNKGNFPGRFSGRQFSNSRSEMNVSTLELGDSALYLCASRGELNTEAFFGQGTRLTVV.

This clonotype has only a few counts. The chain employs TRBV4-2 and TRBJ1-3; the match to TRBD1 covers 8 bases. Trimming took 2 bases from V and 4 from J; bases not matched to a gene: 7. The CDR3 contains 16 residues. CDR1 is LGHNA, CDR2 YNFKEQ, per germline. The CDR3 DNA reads TGTGCCAGCAGCCAACCCGACAGGGGTCCGGGAAACACCATATATTTT. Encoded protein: CASSQPDRGPGNTIYF.

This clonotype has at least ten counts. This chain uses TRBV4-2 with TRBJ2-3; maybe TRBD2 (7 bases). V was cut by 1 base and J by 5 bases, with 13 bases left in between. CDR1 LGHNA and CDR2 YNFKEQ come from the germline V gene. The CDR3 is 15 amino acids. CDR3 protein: CASSQAAGAGDTQYF. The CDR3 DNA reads TGTGCCAGCAGCCAAGCTGCGGGGGCCGGAGATACGCAGTATTTT.

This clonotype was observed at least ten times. CDR3 in amino acids: CASSQEKRGRTQYF. In nucleotides, the CDR3 is TGTGCCAGCAGCCAAGAGAAGCGGGGAAGGACCCAGTACTTC. The chain recombines TRBV3-1 with TRBJ2-5; 7 bases map to TRBD2. CDR1 is LGHDT and CDR2 is YNNKEL in the germline V gene (reference sequence). Trimming took 0 bases from V and 7 from J; bases not matched to a gene: 5. This CDR3 contains 14 residues.